The source of this TCR beta chain is a study of blood T cell repertoires in COVID-19 (dated by TCRdb to 2019 to 2021). Context from the whole study: Samples from collaborators originated in the United States, Italy and Spain and spanned both the acute and convalescent phases of COVID-19. The material from the prospective study consisted of cDNA or gDNA derived from T cells, B-cell-depleted T cells, or PBMCs. Subjects who had been exposed to COVID-19, were actively infected with it, or had recovered from it provided the deeply sampled blood TCRbeta repertoires that made up the dataset. The repertoires were released in a freely available public database meant as a resource for research on the immune response to SARS-CoV-2. Samples came from the ongoing ImmuneRACE study (first 160 participants) plus 1,254 subjects from 6 global collaborators. The sample metadata nearly always contained a de-identified subject ID, COVID-19 status, age in years and sex. Where available, HLA class I and class II types were obtained from metadata supplied by the sample provider rather than from assay-based typing.

In the prospective study, participants were roughly 18 to 95 years old, resided in 25 or so geographic areas of the United States, and were enrolled through a virtual design. Cohort assignment in the prospective study relied on participant-reported clinical history from a screening survey and a study questionnaire. Exposed participants had been in contact, within 2 weeks of entering the study, with a person who had a PCR-confirmed or clinician-diagnosed case of COVID-19. In the prospective study, whole blood, serum and a nasopharyngeal or oropharyngeal swab were collected from each participant by mobile phlebotomists. Additional blood draws and questionnaires over an approximately 2-month period could optionally be provided by prospective study participants. Before DNA extraction, blood samples from the prospective study were shipped at room temperature or frozen. TCRbeta CDR3 regions were amplified from genomic DNA by means of the immunoSEQ Assay, a bias-controlled multiplex PCR. The published analysis was carried out like this. Nucleated cell counts per sample were estimated from amplification of reference gene primers within the assay. To quantify the absolute abundance of each unique TCRbeta CDR3 rearrangement, sequence reads were collapsed and filtered. For each sample, productive Simpson clonality was calculated as the square root of Simpson's diversity index across productive rearrangements. Sourced from immuneACCESS, this table was stored by TCRdb with only in-frame sequences that have V and J called. A share of the clones is absent; for the studies checked, an unresolved V gene accounts for under half, and the remainder has no known explanation. That table furnishes V, J and clone size, whereas the DNA furnished D and trimming. In all, the sample holds a few hundred thousand clones, and roughly 84% of those were seen once. The ten largest account for approximately 1.3% of the sample.

What the authors observed across the whole study: The amount of clinical and demographic metadata varied by source and participant and was provided uncurated.

Note on this clone: No antigen is known for it. The record has no base qualities; no much larger clone is one base away.

Based on the germline V gene (reference sequence), the CDR1 and CDR2 sequences are SEHNR and FQNEAQ. V and J are truncated by 5 bases and 3 bases respectively, leaving an intervening sequence of 16 bases. There are 15 amino acids in the CDR3, from cysteine to phenylalanine inclusive. Only CDR3 DNA is held: 45 bases, read in frame from base 1. Recombination joined TRBV7-9 with TRBJ1-2; D gene: possibly TRBD1, on 5 matching bases. The TCR originated in a woman aged 18-35 years who had been exposed to COVID-19. The sequencing input was PBMCs or T cells enriched from blood (not recorded which). The DNA sequence is as follows: TGTGCCAGCAGCCCGATCGCGGGACTTGACTATGGCTACACCTTC. Translated, this is CASSPIAGLDYGYTF.